Presented here are 17 T cell receptor beta chains from one specimen sequenced in a study of cytomegalovirus exposure and HLA in healthy donors. 13 Jbeta primers and 60 Vbeta primers were used for the PCR. Sequenced by immunoSEQ multiplex PCR; TCRdb stores in-frame clones only, minus some. The repertoire holds fewer than 250,000 clones, with 70% to 75% as singletons. The sequencing sample was made of PBMCs. The receptors were gathered from a man aged 30-40 years in good health and CMV-seropositive.

The chain has TRBV7-9 and TRBJ2-3; 10 nucleotides agree with TRBD2. CDR1 and CDR2 (germline): SEHNR, FQNEAQ (reference sequence). This CDR3 contains 17 residues. The ends lost 4 bases at V and 6 bases at J; junction bases unmatched: 13. The CDR3 loop reads CASSSPSSGSYLDTQYF. The CDR3 bases are TGTGCCAGCAGCTCCCCTTCTAGCGGGAGTTACTTGGATACGCAGTATTTT.

This chain links TRBV5-1 with TRBJ2-2; D possibly corresponds to TRBD1 (5 bases). Germline V gene lookup returns CDR1 SGHRS and CDR2 YFSETQ. Between the trimmed V and J ends, which lost 1 base and 7 bases, there was a span of 14 bases. This CDR3 region has 15 residues. This chain's CDR3 is CASSLSSGSGGELFF. DNA of the CDR3: TGCGCCAGCAGCTTGTCTTCAGGGTCGGGCGGGGAGCTGTTTTTT.

The V call is TRBV18, the J call TRBJ1-5; TRBD1 matches 7 bases. The J segment lost 4 bases and the V segment lost 6 bases, leaving 9 bases of the junction unmatched. The CDR3 has 15 amino acids. Germline assignment: CDR1 KGHSH and CDR2 LQKENI. The CDR3 spells CASSNLGQQNQPQHF. DNA of the CDR3: TGTGCCAGCTCGAATCTGGGACAGCAAAATCAGCCCCAGCATTTT.

This clone was counted a few times. DNA of the CDR3: TGCGCCAGCAGCCAGCCCTCTTCCGGGACTAGATTATATGAGCAGTTCTTC. Translated: CASSQPSSGTRLYEQFF. The rearrangement uses TRBV4-1 and TRBJ2-1, with 8 bases aligning to TRBD2. The germline CDR1 and CDR2 sequences are MGHRA and YSYEKL. This CDR3 comprises 17 residues. After removal of 3 bases from V and 8 bases from J, the junction contained 15 bases not matched to a gene.

The J gene is TRBJ1-6, the V gene TRBV7-2; D perhaps matches TRBD1 (6 bases). The CDR3 consists of 16 residues. Germline-derived CDR1 and CDR2 are SGHTA and FQGNSA. V lost 0 bases and J lost 9, with 15 bases in between. In DNA, the CDR3 is TGTGCCAGCAGCTTAGCCTCGAGGGGGGGTGGTTCACCCCTCCACTTT. Its translation: CASSLASRGGGSPLHF.

The genes are TRBV5-4 and TRBJ2-2; 8 bases are a match to TRBD2. In germline, CDR1 is SGHNT, CDR2 YYREEE (reference sequence). Trimming cost V 5 bases and J 7 bases; bases outside gene matches: 7. The CDR3 consists of 14 residues. CDR3 protein: CASREGLGGGELFF. As DNA, the CDR3 is TGTGCCAGCAGGGAGGGACTAGGTGGCGGGGAGCTGTTTTTT.

Of note for this clone: An end of the junction does not agree with germline; a read error may underlie this. The V call is TRBV7-7, the J call TRBJ2-5; 14 nucleotides line up with TRBD2. Per the germline V gene, CDR1 is SSHAT and CDR2 is FNYEAQ (reference sequence). This CDR3 is 16 amino acids long. The CDR3 DNA is TGTGCTAGCAGCTTGGCCGGACTAGCGGGAGGAGAGACCCAGTACTTC. Amino acid sequence: CASSLAGLAGGETQYF.

The chain is built from TRBV6-1 and TRBJ2-5, with a tentative D call TRBD2 (6 bases). The end of the DNA aligns better with TRBJ2-7, so the J call may be wrong. The CDR3 length is 15 residues. Germline V lookup: CDR1 MNHNS, CDR2 SASEGT. For the CDR3, the DNA is TGTGCCAGCAGTGAAGCGGTCGGGGGAGGCTACGAGCAGTACTTC. Translation gives CASSEAVGGGYEQYF.

This clone was seen only a few times. The chain carries TRBV19 and TRBJ2-3; possible D gene TRBD2, 5 bases. This CDR3 has 14 amino acids. Germline V lookup: CDR1 LNHDA, CDR2 SQIVND (reference sequence). The V end lost 4 bases, the J end lost 5 bases, and 13 bases lay between the germline ends. Written as DNA, the CDR3 is TGTGCCAGTAGTACTATCGGGGAAGGAGATACGCAGTATTTT. Its protein product is CASSTIGEGDTQYF.

This clone showed up just a few times. The rearrangement links TRBV6-5 to TRBJ2-1; 11 bases map to TRBD2. Looked up from germline, CDR1 is MNHEY and CDR2 is SVGAGI. Trimming cost V 5 bases and J 7 bases; bases outside gene matches: 7. The CDR3 consists of 15 residues. CDR3 loop: CASSPTSGSINEQFF. DNA for the CDR3: TGTGCCAGCAGTCCCACTAGCGGGAGTATTAATGAGCAGTTCTTC.

The chain has TRBV7-2 and TRBJ2-2, with a possible D match to TRBD1 (6 bases). Trimming shortened V by 5 bases and J by 3 bases, and 13 bases separated the two germline ends. Germline CDR1 SGHTA, CDR2 FQGNSA. The CDR3 runs to 15 residues. Written as DNA, the CDR3 is TGTGCCAGCAGCAGACAGGTCGGGGACACCGGGGAGCTGTTTTTT. Translation gives CASSRQVGDTGELFF.

The chain has TRBV30 and TRBJ1-2; possibly TRBD1 for D (5 bases). The CDR3 is 13 residues long. Germline CDR1 and CDR2: GTSNPN and SVGIG (reference sequence). Trimming pared 5 bases from V and 9 bases from J, leaving 19 bases between. CDR3 nucleotide sequence: TGTGCCTGGTTGCCTCAAGGAGGGGCAAGCTACACCTTC. It translates to CAWLPQGGASYTF.

The chain carries TRBV5-4 and TRBJ2-2; a weak D match, TRBD2 (6 bases). Germline V gene lookup returns CDR1 SGHNT and CDR2 YYREEE (reference sequence). Trimming removed 1 base at V and 9 bases at J, with 10 bases between. The CDR3 consists of 13 residues. In nucleotides, the CDR3 is TGTGCCAGCAGCTTGTGGGGGACTTGGGAGCTGTTTTTT. It yields the protein CASSLWGTWELFF.

This clone was picked up a small number of times. This chain connects TRBV7-2 to TRBJ1-5; D ambiguous. V shed 1 base and J shed 4 bases, with 5 bases lying between them. The CDR3 sequence is 13 residues long. Germline-derived CDR1 and CDR2 are SGHTA and FQGNSA. The CDR3 sequence: CASSLEQNQPQHF. The CDR3 nucleotides are TGTGCCAGCAGCTTAGAACAGAATCAGCCCCAGCATTTT.

V usage is TRBV28 and J usage is TRBJ2-2; 7 bases map to TRBD1. The CDR3 runs 15 residues. Germline V CDR1 and CDR2: MDHEN, SYDVKM. V was clipped by 7 bases and J by 1 base; unmatched bases: 6. CDR3 sequence reads: CASTWGTVNTGELFF. The CDR3, as DNA: TGTGCCAGCACCTGGGGGACAGTGAACACCGGGGAGCTGTTTTTT.

This chain links TRBV7-9 with TRBJ2-5; a possible D gene is TRBD1 (7 bases). The CDR3 length is 15 residues. The germline V gene has CDR1 SEHNR and CDR2 FQNEAQ (reference sequence). Trimming took 4 bases from V and 1 from J, leaving 13 bases between them. CDR3 sequence reads: CASSWSRGVQETQYF. The CDR3, as DNA: TGTGCCAGCAGCTGGTCCAGGGGGGTCCAAGAGACCCAGTACTTC.

CDR3 sequence: CASSEGLAPYNEQFF. The CDR3 region has the DNA TGTGCCAGCAGTGAGGGACTAGCACCCTACAATGAGCAGTTCTTC. The genes are TRBV6-4 and TRBJ2-1; TRBD2 matches 9 bases. V lost 3 bases to trimming and J lost 2 bases; unmatched junction nucleotides: 2. CDR3 length: 15 amino acids. The germline CDR1 and CDR2 sequences are MRHNA and SNTAGT.